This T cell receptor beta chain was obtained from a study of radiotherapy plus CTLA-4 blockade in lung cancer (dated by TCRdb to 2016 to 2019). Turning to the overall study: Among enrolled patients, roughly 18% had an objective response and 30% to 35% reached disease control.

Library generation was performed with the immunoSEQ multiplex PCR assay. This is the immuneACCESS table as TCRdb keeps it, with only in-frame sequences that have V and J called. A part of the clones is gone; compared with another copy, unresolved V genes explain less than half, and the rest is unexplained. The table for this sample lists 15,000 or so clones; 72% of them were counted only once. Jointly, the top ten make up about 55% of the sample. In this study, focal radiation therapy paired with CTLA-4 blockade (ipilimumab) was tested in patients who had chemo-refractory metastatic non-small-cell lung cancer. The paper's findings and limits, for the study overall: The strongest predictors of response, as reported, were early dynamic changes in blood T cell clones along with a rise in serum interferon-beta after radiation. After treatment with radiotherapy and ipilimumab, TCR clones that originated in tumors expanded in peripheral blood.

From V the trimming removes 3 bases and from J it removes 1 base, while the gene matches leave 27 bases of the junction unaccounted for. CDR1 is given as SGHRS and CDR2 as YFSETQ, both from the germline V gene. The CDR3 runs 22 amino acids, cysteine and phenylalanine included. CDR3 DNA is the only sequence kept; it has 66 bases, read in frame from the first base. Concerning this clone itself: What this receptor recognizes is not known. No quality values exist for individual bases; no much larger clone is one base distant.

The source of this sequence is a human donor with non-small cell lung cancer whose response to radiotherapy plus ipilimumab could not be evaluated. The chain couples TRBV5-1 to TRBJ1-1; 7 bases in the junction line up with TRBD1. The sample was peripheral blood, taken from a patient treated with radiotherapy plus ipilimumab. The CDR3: CASSSEFRPGSGGYWGNTEAFF. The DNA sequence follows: TGCGCCAGCAGCTCGGAATTCCGACCCGGTTCAGGGGGTTATTGGGGGAACACTGAAGCTTTCTTT.